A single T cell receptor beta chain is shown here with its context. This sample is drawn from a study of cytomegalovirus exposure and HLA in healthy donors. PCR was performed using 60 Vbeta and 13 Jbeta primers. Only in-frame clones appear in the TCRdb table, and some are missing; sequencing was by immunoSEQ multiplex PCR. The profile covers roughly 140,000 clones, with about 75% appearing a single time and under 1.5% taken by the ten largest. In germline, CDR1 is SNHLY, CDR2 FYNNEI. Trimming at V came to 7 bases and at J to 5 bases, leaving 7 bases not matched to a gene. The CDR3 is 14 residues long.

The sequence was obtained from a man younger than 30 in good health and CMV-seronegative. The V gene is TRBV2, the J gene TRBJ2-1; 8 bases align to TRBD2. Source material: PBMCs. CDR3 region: CASMLAGSHNEQFF. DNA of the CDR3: TGTGCCAGCATGCTAGCGGGCAGCCACAATGAGCAGTTCTTC.